The 7 T cell receptor beta chains presented below share a single source sample, sequenced in a study of T cell changes during pregnancy in multiple sclerosis. The data were produced by immunoSEQ multiplex PCR, yet TCRdb's version contains in-frame clones alone and is incomplete. The top ten hold about 1.9% of the sample, which has about 100,000 clones, over 80% seen once. The source material was peripheral blood, sampled after pregnancy. These receptors all come from a female donor with multiple sclerosis, enrolled in a pregnancy study.

CDR3 residues: CASSDSVGGAYNEQFF. Here the CDR3 DNA reads TGTGCCAGCAGTGACTCGGTGGGGGGGGCCTACAATGAGCAGTTCTTC. The chain recombines TRBV6-4 with TRBJ2-1; TRBD2 aligns across 7 bases. Germline CDR1 reads MRHNA; CDR2 reads SNTAGT. The V segment lost 0 bases and the J segment 2 bases; nucleotides outside the gene matches: 4. This CDR3 spans 16 amino acids.

The rearrangement joins TRBV2 to TRBJ2-7; 7 bases align to TRBD1. Germline V gene data show CDR1 as SNHLY and CDR2 as FYNNEI. The CDR3 runs 14 residues. J lost 2 bases, V lost 7 bases, and 8 bases had no gene match. The CDR3 DNA reads TGTGCCAGCATGTATGGGACAGAAGCCTACGAGCAGTACTTC. It translates to CASMYGTEAYEQYF. Combining the CDR3 with reference TRBV2 and TRBJ2-7 gives the whole variable domain EPEVTQTPSHQVTQMGQEVILRCVPISNHLYFYWYRQILGQKVEFLVSFYNNEISEKSEIFDDQFSVERPDGSNFTLKIRSTKLEDSAMYFCASMYGTEAYEQYFGPGTRLTVT.

This clone was seen just once. The chain combines TRBV6-4 with TRBJ2-2; D unclear. CDR3 size: 13 residues. CDR1 and CDR2 (germline): MRHNA, SNTAGT. Trimming removed 8 bases from V and 6 bases from J, with 13 bases in between. DNA for the CDR3: TGTGCCAGCTCGAGTAGCCGCCCCGGGGAGCTGTTTTTT. Amino acids: CASSSSRPGELFF.

The rearrangement links TRBV5-8 to TRBJ1-1; D uncertain. Germline CDR1 SGHTS, CDR2 YDEGEE. CDR3 length: 15 amino acids. V lost 2 bases and J lost 4, with 15 bases in between. The CDR3 DNA follows: TGTGCCAGCAGCTTTAATATCCGAGGTGGCACTGAAGCTTTCTTT. Translation: CASSFNIRGGTEAFF. The whole variable domain, filled in from reference TRBV5-8 and TRBJ1-1, reads EAGVTQSPTHLIKTRGQQATLRCSPISGHTSVYWYQQALGLGLQFLLWYDEGEERNRGNFPPRFSGRQFPNYSSELNVNALELEDSALYLCASSFNIRGGTEAFFGQGTRLTVV.

The genes are TRBV5-1 and TRBJ1-2; 9 positions match TRBD1. This CDR3 region has 13 residues. Germline loops: CDR1 SGHRS, CDR2 YFSETQ. The V and J ends lost 3 bases and 6 bases, in that order; junction bases with no gene match: 3. CDR3 protein: CASSSQGANGYTF. The CDR3 DNA reads as TGCGCCAGCAGCTCACAGGGGGCAAATGGCTACACCTTC.

V is TRBV11-3 and J is TRBJ2-7; 8 nucleotides agree with TRBD2. The CDR3 loop spans 15 amino acids. Trimming took 1 base from V and 7 from J; bases not matched to a gene: 9. From germline, CDR1 is SGHNT and CDR2 YENEEA. The CDR3 bases are TGTGCCAGCAGCTTAGTTTCCAGCGGGGGTGGTGAGCAGTACTTC. Its translation is CASSLVSSGGGEQYF.

As regards this clone: This specimen includes other DNA sequences encoding the same CDR3. V usage is TRBV30 and J usage is TRBJ1-2, with a weak D call TRBD1 (6 bases). Trimming stripped 8 bases from V and 4 bases from J, with 14 bases between. Germline V gene lookup returns CDR1 GTSNPN and CDR2 SVGIG (reference sequence). The length of the CDR3 is 12 residues. The CDR3 nucleotides read TGTGCCATACAGGGAGGGGGCTATGGCTACACCTTC. It codes for CAIQGGGYGYTF.